This TCR beta chain was found in a study of T cells in Graves' hyperthyroidism and ophthalmopathy. The ends were cut back, 2 bases at V and 7 bases at J, with 18 bases in the middle. This CDR3 is 15 amino acids long. Per the germline V gene, CDR1 is DFQATT and CDR2 is SNEGSKA (reference sequence). With duration under 3 months, ophthalmopathy was active: Clinical Activity Score at least 3, NOSPECS at least 4. Using RNA transcripts as the source, TCR beta CDR3 regions were amplified. TCR CDR3 regions were first amplified by RT-PCR with HTBI primers. A single record per CDR3 protein comes from TCRdb applying MiXCR to the multiplex PCR reads. The data show hundreds of thousands of distinct CDR3 sequences, around 20% seen once.

Sequenced input: blood. The V and J genes are TRBV20-1 and TRBJ2-1, with D possibly TRBD1 on 7 matching bases. This clonotype was obtained from a man between 25 and 39 years old with Graves' ophthalmopathy. CDR3: CSARKGAGLQNEQFF. The CDR3 nucleotides read TGCAGTGCTAGAAAGGGGGCGGGACTTCAGAATGAGCAGTTCTTC.